What follows describes a single T cell receptor beta chain. The source of the sample is a study of blood T cell repertoires in COVID-19. Libraries were prepared by immunoSEQ multiplex PCR; TCRdb keeps only in-frame clonotypes and omits some of them. The table has around 160,000 clones, about 84% seen once. V gave up 5 bases and J gave up 6 bases; unmatched junction bases: 9. Germline values: CDR1 WNHNN, CDR2 SYGVQD (reference sequence). The CDR3 is 15 amino acids. This clonotype was obtained from a man in his 60s with active or convalescent COVID-19. The chain uses TRBV10-1 and TRBJ2-7; 11 nucleotides line up with TRBD1. Sequencing used peripheral blood. The CDR3 spells CASSIRDRGSGEQYF. The CDR3 DNA reads TGCGCCAGCAGTATCCGGGACAGGGGGTCGGGCGAGCAGTACTTC.